Listed here are 11 T cell receptor beta chains from one sample, sequenced in a study of beta chain features in type 1 diabetes. Investigators reverse transcribed all isolated RNA, so they sequenced expressed TCRB transcripts. The repertoire was sequenced with immunoSEQ multiplex PCR; TCRdb's copy has only in-frame clones and lacks some. The sample lists about 360,000 clones; roughly 12% were seen once. Sequenced sample: naive CD4+ T cells from blood. The source is a young man in good health.

The rearrangement joins TRBV6-5 to TRBJ2-7, with TRBD2 identical over 8 bases. Unmatched junction bases numbered 7, after V lost 7 bases and J lost 2 bases. Germline loops: CDR1 MNHEY, CDR2 SVGAGI. CDR3 length: 14 amino acids. Here the CDR3 reads CASMAAAGAYEQYF. CDR3 in DNA: TGTGCCAGCATGGCCGCAGCGGGAGCCTACGAGCAGTACTTC.

V usage is TRBV19 and J usage is TRBJ2-3, with 7 bases matching TRBD2. The CDR3 totals 13 residues. V shed 4 bases and J 5 bases; nucleotides not matched to a gene: 3. Germline CDR1 LNHDA, CDR2 SQIVND (reference sequence). For the CDR3, the DNA is TGTGCCAGTAGTACACTAGCGAGAGATACGCAGTATTTT. Translation: CASSTLARDTQYF.

This clone turned up a few times. This chain connects TRBV5-4 to TRBJ1-2; D perhaps matches TRBD1 (5 bases). V lost 1 base and J 8 bases, leaving 12 bases between the germline ends. CDR3 length equals 13 residues. The germline V gene has CDR1 SGHNT and CDR2 YYREEE (reference sequence). This chain's CDR3 is CASSLRSQGGYTF. The CDR3 DNA is TGTGCCAGCAGCTTGAGGTCCCAGGGAGGCTACACCTTC.

This clone appeared a few times. The chain combines TRBV11-2 with TRBJ2-2; 11 positions match TRBD1. V was pared by 8 bases and J by 5 bases, with 4 bases of the junction left unmatched. Germline loops: CDR1 SGHAT, CDR2 FQNNGV. There are 14 residues in the CDR3. This CDR3 is CASDGTGGTGELFF. The CDR3 bases are TGTGCCAGCGACGGGACAGGGGGTACCGGGGAGCTGTTTTTT.

The chain is built from TRBV9 and TRBJ2-2; D call uncertain. Germline CDR1 SGDLS, CDR2 YYNGEE. Between the trimmed V and J ends, which lost 0 bases and 4 bases, there was a span of 4 bases. The CDR3 is 13 amino acids. The CDR3 loop is CASSVGSTGELFF. Written as DNA, the CDR3 is TGTGCCAGCAGCGTAGGTAGCACCGGGGAGCTGTTTTTT.

This clone was detected a few times. The J gene is TRBJ2-5, the V gene TRBV11-2, with D maybe TRBD1 (5 bases). Germline V lookup: CDR1 SGHAT, CDR2 FQNNGV. The V and J ends lost 2 bases and 0 bases respectively, with 13 bases between them. The CDR3 runs 16 residues. Here the CDR3 reads CASSLYATGYQETQYF. CDR3 DNA: TGTGCCAGCAGCTTATATGCAACAGGCTACCAAGAGACCCAGTACTTC. Looking up the rest from reference TRBV11-2 and TRBJ2-5 gives the full variable domain: EAGVAQSPRYKIIEKRQSVAFWCNPISGHATLYWYQQILGQGPKLLIQFQNNGVVDDSQLPKDRFSAERLKGVDSTLKIQPAKLEDSAVYLCASSLYATGYQETQYFGPGTRLLVL.

The rearrangement uses TRBV5-1 and TRBJ2-1, with 10 bases that match TRBD2. The germline CDR1 and CDR2 sequences are SGHRS and YFSETQ. With 6 bases clipped from V and 3 bases from J, the junction kept 9 bases outside the gene matches. This CDR3 contains 16 residues. The CDR3 loop is CASNFDRTSGYNEQFF. CDR3 DNA: TGCGCCAGCAACTTCGACCGGACTAGCGGCTACAATGAGCAGTTCTTC.

This clone was observed a handful of times. The chain combines TRBV7-2 with TRBJ2-3, with 9 bases lining up with TRBD2. CDR3 length: 17 amino acids. Trimming removed 1 base from V and 2 bases from J; junction bases left unmatched: 7. The V gene's germline CDR1 is SGHTA and CDR2 FQGNSA. The CDR3 sequence: CASSLGVGGGVTDTQYF. As DNA, the CDR3 is TGTGCCAGCAGCTTAGGTGTGGGCGGGGGGGTCACAGATACGCAGTATTTT.

This clone was detected only a few times. This chain connects TRBV27 to TRBJ1-6; 8 bases agree with TRBD1. The CDR3 is 14 amino acids. Trimming at V came to 7 bases and at J to 8 bases, leaving 7 bases not matched to a gene. Germline loops: CDR1 MNHEY, CDR2 SMNVEV (reference sequence). The CDR3 protein is CASTSGTGYSPLHF. DNA for the CDR3: TGTGCCAGCACCTCCGGGACAGGTTATTCACCCCTCCACTTT.

This chain uses TRBV5-1 with TRBJ2-3, with a tentative D call TRBD1 (7 bases). The CDR3 runs 14 residues. The germline CDR1 and CDR2 sequences are SGHRS and YFSETQ. V dropped 7 bases and J dropped 5 bases, with 17 bases sitting between them. The chain's CDR3 is CASAGGDRGDTQYF. The DNA of the CDR3 is TGCGCCAGCGCGGGCGGGGACAGAGGAGATACGCAGTATTTT.

The table lists this clone with a few counts. As DNA, the CDR3 is TGTGCCAGCAGCTTATTTTGGCCCCGGGGGGCCTCCTACAATGAGCAGTTCTTC. Protein product: CASSLFWPRGASYNEQFF. The genes are TRBV7-9 and TRBJ2-1, with D tentatively TRBD2 (7 bases). This CDR3 has 18 amino acids. Looked up from germline, CDR1 is SEHNR and CDR2 is FQNEAQ (reference sequence). Between the trimmed V and J ends, which lost 2 bases and 0 bases, there was a span of 17 bases.